This T cell receptor beta chain was obtained from a study of T-cell reconstitution after alpha-beta-depleted transplantation in children. Unique molecular identifiers were incorporated during preparation of the TCRbeta library. In TCRdb, the PCR reads were re-called with MiXCR into one record per CDR3 protein. The repertoire includes around 300,000 distinct CDR3 sequences, 11% of them detected once, and 23% sits in the top ten. Study-wide points: Several hundred expanded graft clones reportedly gave rise to the alpha-beta T cells present about two months after transplant. The authors attributed T-cell counts and diversity one year after transplant mostly to newly produced T cells.

The germline CDR1 and CDR2 sequences are DFQATT and SNEGSKA (reference sequence). Trimming took 1 base from V and 10 from J, leaving 11 bases between them. This CDR3 comprises 12 residues. This clonotype was seen at least ten times. What it binds is unknown. This sample comprised peripheral blood, obtained 180 days after TCRalphabeta/CD19-depleted stem cell transplant. V and J are TRBV20-1 and TRBJ2-1; tentatively, D is TRBD2 (5 bases). This clonotype was sampled from a male patient between 2 and 9 years old who had a stem cell transplant for chronic granulomatous disease, so the T cells may come from the graft donor. This chain's CDR3 is CSARAGSSEQFF. CDR3 nucleotides: TGCAGTGCTAGAGCGGGGTCAAGCGAGCAGTTCTTC.